The TCR beta chain under discussion was sequenced for a study of blood T cell repertoires in COVID-19. Study-level information: T cells, B-cell-depleted T cells, or PBMCs supplied cDNA or gDNA.

Original handling: Quantification of nucleated cells was approximated via reference gene primer amplification. The assay was immunoSEQ multiplex PCR, and TCRdb's table has in-frame clones only and misses some. Clone size and the V and J calls come from that table; the DNA yielded D and trimming. The top ten clones hold about 0.72% of a sample with about 200,000 clones, 86% of them seen once. The germline CDR1 and CDR2 sequences are KGHSH and LQKENI. Trimming removed 6 bases from V and 1 base from J; junction bases left unmatched: 8. This CDR3 has 16 residues. The chain is built from TRBV18 and TRBJ1-1; 10 bases align to TRBD1. The sequencing input was peripheral blood. The clonotype comes from a woman between 70 and 85 years old with acute or convalescent COVID-19. This CDR3 is CASSRGQGRTNTEAFF. CDR3 bases: TGTGCCAGCTCCCGGGGACAGGGGAGGACGAACACTGAAGCTTTCTTT.